This T cell receptor (beta chain) was documented in a study of blood T cell repertoires in COVID-19. Study-wide background: Material from acute and convalescent COVID-19 was sourced from the United States, Italy and Spain. From T cells, B-cell-depleted T cells, or PBMCs came the material, which was cDNA or gDNA.

The V end lost 10 bases, the J end lost 4 bases, and 10 bases lay between the germline ends. CDR3 size: 11 residues. Germline V gives CDR1 MNHEY, CDR2 SVGAGI. Repertoires were generated with immunoSEQ multiplex PCR, while TCRdb's copy carries only in-frame clones and drops some. The profile shows 110,000 or so clones, roughly 80% of them singletons. The source material was peripheral blood. This clonotype originated in a man between 45 and 60 years old with acute or convalescent COVID-19. The chain carries TRBV6-5 and TRBJ1-1; D unresolved. CDR3 DNA sequence: TGTGCCACACTAATCGGCACTGAAGCTTTCTTT. Translated: CATLIGTEAFF.